This T cell receptor (beta chain) originates from a study of metastatic and nonmetastatic thyroid tumors. Whole-study context: Blood and tumor or nodule tissue repertoires from malignant and benign thyroid patients were compared.

Study-level results: Significantly higher TCR beta diversity was reportedly seen in malignant thyroid tumors than benign nodules, in blood and tumor.

Patients underwent thyroid surgery, and none had received any treatment before it. J lost 2 bases, V lost 0 bases, and 10 bases had no gene match. The germline V gene encodes CDR1 SNHLY and CDR2 FYNNEI. The CDR3 extends over 19 amino acids. MiXCR re-clonotyped the PCR reads for TCRdb. Altogether tens of thousands of clones are present, approximately 22% being singletons, with the ten largest covering around 4.5%. This clone has ten or more counts. As yet, its antigen is unknown. The chain has TRBV2 and TRBJ2-7; 13 bases match TRBD2. The sample consisted of adjacent normal tissue. The sequence was obtained from a female donor with papillary thyroid cancer or a benign thyroid nodule (not recorded which). Some clones in this sample may be carry-over from other donors' samples. The chain's CDR3 is CASSEAFLTSGRLTYEQYF. As DNA, the CDR3 is TGTGCCAGCAGTGAAGCCTTCCTGACTAGCGGGAGGTTGACCTACGAGCAGTACTTC.